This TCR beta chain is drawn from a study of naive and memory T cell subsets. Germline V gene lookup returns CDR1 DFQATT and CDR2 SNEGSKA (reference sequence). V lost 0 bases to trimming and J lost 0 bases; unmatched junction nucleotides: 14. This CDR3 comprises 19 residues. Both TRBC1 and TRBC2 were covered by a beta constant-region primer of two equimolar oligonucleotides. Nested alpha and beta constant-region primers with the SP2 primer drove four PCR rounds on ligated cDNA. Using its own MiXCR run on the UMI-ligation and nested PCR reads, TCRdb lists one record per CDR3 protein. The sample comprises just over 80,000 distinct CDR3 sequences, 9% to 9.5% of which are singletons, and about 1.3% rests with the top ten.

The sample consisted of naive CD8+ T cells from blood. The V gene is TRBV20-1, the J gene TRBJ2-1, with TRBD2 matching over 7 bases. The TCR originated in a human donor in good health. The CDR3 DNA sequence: TGCAGTGCTAGAGATTCCCTTGCTACTAGCGCGAGCTCCTACAATGAGCAGTTCTTC. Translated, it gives CSARDSLATSASSYNEQFF.